The text below deals with one T cell receptor beta chain. Its antigen is not identified. The sample belongs to a study of cytomegalovirus exposure and HLA in healthy donors. 13 Jbeta primers and 60 Vbeta primers were used for the PCR. Libraries were prepared by immunoSEQ multiplex PCR; TCRdb keeps only in-frame clonotypes and omits some of them. The table shows approximately 130,000 clones, with around 75% occurring only once. Study-level findings and limits: The investigators catalogued about 170 TCR beta chains as cytomegalovirus-associated. CMV serostatus stood as the only immune exposure information on hand. Per published reports, the classifier diagnosed cytomegalovirus status with high specificity and sensitivity.

This CDR3 contains 13 residues. CDR1 is SNHLY, CDR2 FYNNEI, per germline. V lost 1 base to trimming and J lost 8 bases, with 8 bases between them. Source material: PBMCs. The source is a middle-aged woman in good health and CMV-seropositive. The chain carries TRBV2 and TRBJ1-4; D not certain. The CDR3: CASSEGPPEKLFF. The CDR3 region has the DNA TGTGCCAGCAGTGAAGGGCCGCCCGAAAAACTGTTTTTT.